Listed below are T cell receptor beta chains from one sample, sequenced in a study of T-cell reconstitution after alpha-beta-depleted transplantation in children. TCRdb passed the PCR reads through MiXCR, listing each CDR3 protein once. Altogether about 610,000 distinct CDR3 sequences are present, about 11% being singletons, with the ten largest covering about 4.2%. Sample: PBMCs from the stem cell graft donor, taken from the stem cell graft. The origin of the receptors is a human donor who donated a stem cell graft to a child with acute myeloid leukemia. Both conserved end residues are part of each CDR3. Each record gives: V gene, D gene, clone size, J gene, CDR3 DNA, CDR3 protein. The D gene is left open where the match is weak. Clone size appears in some rows only: once, few, many, or a class for an expanded clone.

V: TRBV5-1; D: .; size: .; J: TRBJ1-5; DNA: TGCGCCAGCAGATCAATCCCGGGGTCCCAGGGGCCCCAGCATTTT; CDR3: CASRSIPGSQGPQHF
V: TRBV12-3/TRBV12-4; D: TRBD1; size: .; J: TRBJ2-1; DNA: TGTGCCAGCAGTCTTGGACAGGGGGTTAGCCCCTACAATGAGCAGTTCTTC; CDR3: CASSLGQGVSPYNEQFF
V: TRBV20-1; D: TRBD2; size: few; J: TRBJ2-7; DNA: TGCAGTGCTAGGTGGCTAGCGGGAGGGATCCAGACCTACGAGCAGTACTTC; CDR3: CSARWLAGGIQTYEQYF
V: TRBV10-3; D: TRBD1; size: .; J: TRBJ2-6; DNA: TGTGCCGCCGGACAGGGGGCGAACTCTGGGGCCAACGTCCTGACTTTC; CDR3: CAAGQGANSGANVLTF
V: TRBV20-1; D: TRBD2; size: few; J: TRBJ2-7; DNA: TGCAGTGCCCGGACTAGCGGGAGCGCCTACGAGCAGTACTTC; CDR3: CSARTSGSAYEQYF
V: TRBV2; D: TRBD1; size: many; J: TRBJ2-7; DNA: TGTGCCAGCAGCGCCGACAGGGCCCCGGACGAGCAGTACTTC; CDR3: CASSADRAPDEQYF
V: TRBV4-2; D: .; size: few; J: TRBJ1-5; DNA: TGTGCCAGCAGCCCCAAAGGGGGGGCGGATCAGCCCCAGCATTTT; CDR3: CASSPKGGADQPQHF
V: TRBV3-1; D: TRBD1; size: few; J: TRBJ2-4; DNA: TGTGCCAGCAGCCCCCGGGACAGGGGGCGGGAAAACATTCAGTACTTC; CDR3: CASSPRDRGRENIQYF
V: TRBV11-2; D: .; size: few; J: TRBJ2-7; DNA: TGTGCCAGCAGCTCCCCCCCGGAGCAGTACTTC; CDR3: CASSSPPEQYF
V: TRBV27; D: .; size: many; J: TRBJ1-2; DNA: TGTGCCAGCAGTTCTATGGTGTCAGGGACTAACTATGGCTACACCTTC; CDR3: CASSSMVSGTNYGYTF
V: TRBV5-1; D: .; size: few; J: TRBJ1-1; DNA: TGCGCCAGCAGCTCCGGATCGAACACTGAAGCTTTCTTT; CDR3: CASSSGSNTEAFF